This T cell receptor (beta chain) was documented in a study of graft-versus-host responses after intestinal transplantation. The table came from immunoSEQ multiplex PCR; TCRdb's copy has only in-frame clones and leaves some out. The data hold roughly 20,000 clones, with about half observed a single time. Study results and limitations: Graft-donor T cell macrochimerism coincided with high graft-versus-host to host-versus-graft clonal ratios in allografts. Recipient marrow showed GvH clones, some seen first in ileum or blood.

At the end of the reaction, proliferating CFSE-low CD3+CD4+ and CD3+CD8+ responders were sorted. The specimen was alloreactive CD4+ T cells from a mixed lymphocyte reaction culture, collected before intestinal transplant. Described subset: CFSE-low proliferating T cells sorted from roughly six-day pre-transplant mixed lymphocyte reaction (GvH or HvG direction). The TCR comes from a human patient who received an intestinal transplant.

The CDR3 DNA follows: TGCGCCAGCAGCTTCCGAGATACGCAGTATTTT. Its protein product is CASSFRDTQYF. The chain employs TRBV5-1 and TRBJ2-3; D unclear. V was shortened by 2 bases and J by 5 bases, with 3 bases between the two germline ends. The CDR3 is 11 residues long. Germline lookup yields CDR1 SGHRS and CDR2 YFSETQ.